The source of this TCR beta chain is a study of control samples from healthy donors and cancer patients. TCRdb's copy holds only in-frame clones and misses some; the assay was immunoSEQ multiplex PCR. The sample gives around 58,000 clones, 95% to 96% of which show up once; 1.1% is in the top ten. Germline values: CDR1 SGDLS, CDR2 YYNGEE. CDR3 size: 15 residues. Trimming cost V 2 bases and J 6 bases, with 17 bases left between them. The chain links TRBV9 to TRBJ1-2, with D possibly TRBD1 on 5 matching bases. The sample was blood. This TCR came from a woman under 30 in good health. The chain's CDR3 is CASSVEGQGEDGYTF. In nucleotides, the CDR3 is TGTGCCAGCAGCGTCGAGGGGCAGGGAGAAGATGGCTACACCTTC.